This T cell receptor beta chain was sequenced during a study of a mutant IDH1 vaccine in newly diagnosed glioma. Time point denoted: week 47, end of study. Doses consisted of 300 ug of mutant IDH1 20-mer peptide each, paired with topical imiquimod. This clone was seen just once. Its specificity is not known. Study-wide results and caveats: Pseudoprogression apparently tracked independently of changes in top peripheral T cell clonotypes.

Assay: immunoSEQ multiplex PCR; the TCRdb copy retains only in-frame clones and omits some. The sample yields 40,000 to 45,000 clones, 82% seen once. In germline, CDR1 is SGHRS, CDR2 YFSETQ. There are 14 residues in the CDR3. Between the trimmed V and J ends, which lost 2 bases and 4 bases, there was a span of 10 bases. The sample consisted of PBMCs, taken from a glioma patient whose treatment included an IDH1 peptide vaccine. The chain is built from TRBV5-1 and TRBJ1-3; D gene unclear. This TCR was sampled from a man between 18 and 35 years old with glioma. Some clones in this sample may be carry-over from other donors' samples. In nucleotides, the CDR3 is TGCGCCAGCAGCTTCAACGGGGAAGGAAACACCATATATTTT. It specifies CASSFNGEGNTIYF.